These 14 T cell receptor beta chains originate from one sample sequenced in a study of T cell repertoires in cytomegalovirus infection. Antigen specificity for these receptors is unknown. TCRdb used MiXCR to reprocess the reads, holding one entry per CDR3 protein. The table has around 100,000 distinct CDR3 sequences, about 9.4% seen once. Specimen: PBMCs, sequenced either directly or after in vitro stimulation (not recorded which). All receptors come from a human donor in good health (CMV status not recorded). Some clones in this sample may be carry-over from other donors' samples.

This clonotype was recorded at least ten times. This chain links TRBV19 with TRBJ2-1, with D possibly matching TRBD1 (5 bases). Germline loops: CDR1 LNHDA, CDR2 SQIVND (reference sequence). CDR3 length: 13 residues. The germline V and J ends were trimmed by 11 bases and 0 bases, with 11 bases remaining between them. The CDR3 spells CASQGSSYNEQFF. The DNA for the CDR3 is TGTGCCTCCCAGGGAAGCTCCTACAATGAGCAGTTCTTC.

Many counts were recorded for this clonotype. The V and J genes are TRBV7-8 and TRBJ1-5; D is possibly TRBD1 (5 bases). The CDR3 totals 17 residues. V dropped 5 bases and J dropped 2 bases, with 19 bases sitting between them. Germline lookup yields CDR1 SGHVS and CDR2 FQNEAQ. Here the CDR3 reads CASSPETQGIGNQPQHF. In DNA, the CDR3 is TGTGCCAGCAGCCCTGAAACCCAGGGTATTGGCAATCAGCCCCAGCATTTT.

This clonotype was found many times. The chain uses TRBV12-3 or TRBV12-4 and TRBJ1-6; D uncertain. Trimming took off 3 bases at V and 9 bases at J, with 6 bases between the two ends. The CDR3 is 12 residues long. The CDR3 region has the DNA TGTGCCAGCAGTTTCGACGGTTCACCCCTCCACTTT. It is translated as CASSFDGSPLHF.

The gene calls are TRBV20-1 and TRBJ2-1; the match to TRBD2 covers 9 bases. Germline V gene lookup returns CDR1 DFQATT and CDR2 SNEGSKA (reference sequence). Trimming removed 6 bases from V and 5 bases from J; junction bases left unmatched: 5. This CDR3 has 13 amino acids. CDR3 in amino acids: CSALAGVNNEQFF. The CDR3 DNA is TGCAGTGCCTTAGCGGGGGTCAACAATGAGCAGTTCTTC.

This clonotype has more than one count but fewer than ten. V is TRBV7-3 and J is TRBJ2-5; D not resolved. CDR1 is SGHTA and CDR2 is FQGTGA in the germline V gene. This CDR3 is 13 amino acids long. V was clipped by 0 bases and J by 5 bases, with 7 bases between them. CDR3 DNA sequence: TGTGCCAGCAGCTTAACAAATATGGAGACCCAGTACTTC. Amino acid sequence: CASSLTNMETQYF.

The rearrangement joins TRBV5-4 to TRBJ1-2; D remains unclear. Germline V gene sequence: CDR1 SGHNT, CDR2 YYREEE (reference sequence). V was trimmed by 0 bases and J by 3 bases, leaving 9 bases between them. The CDR3 length is 14 residues. The CDR3 is CASSLDPGDYGYTF. The CDR3 DNA reads as TGTGCCAGCAGCTTGGATCCAGGAGACTATGGCTACACCTTC.

This clonotype was picked up many times. J is TRBJ1-4 and V is TRBV11-2; a weak D match, TRBD1 (5 bases). Germline loops: CDR1 SGHAT, CDR2 FQNNGV. V was clipped by 7 bases and J by 11 bases, with 23 bases between them. The CDR3 spans 15 residues. The CDR3: CASTGDRGGYRKLFF. The CDR3 bases are TGTGCCAGCACTGGCGATAGGGGAGGCTATCGGAAACTGTTTTTT.

With regard to this clonotype: It may be a read error: a sequence one base away is much more abundant. The chain employs TRBV7-2 and TRBJ2-1; D gene unclear. Trimming took off 2 bases at V and 6 bases at J, with 5 bases between the two ends. The CDR3 runs 12 residues. CDR1 and CDR2 from the germline V gene are SGHTA and FQGNSA. This CDR3 is CASSLPCNEQFF. CDR3 DNA sequence: TGTGCCAGCAGCTTACCTTGCAATGAGCAGTTCTTC.

This clonotype was seen more than once but under ten times. V gene TRBV19 combines with J gene TRBJ1-5; possible D gene TRBD1, 6 bases. V shed 5 bases and J shed 3 bases, with 20 bases lying between them. Germline CDR1 and CDR2: LNHDA and SQIVND (reference sequence). CDR3 length: 17 residues. CDR3 DNA: TGTGCCAGTAGTGTTATTCAGGGGACTAAGTACAATCAGCCCCAGCATTTT. This gives the protein CASSVIQGTKYNQPQHF.

V and J are TRBV18 and TRBJ2-1; possibly TRBD2 for D (6 bases). V lost 4 bases and J lost 6, with 10 bases in between. The CDR3 spans 13 residues. Germline V gene data show CDR1 as KGHSH and CDR2 as LQKENI. Here the CDR3 DNA reads TGTGCCAGCTCACTTGGGACTGCCAATGAGCAGTTCTTC. Protein product: CASSLGTANEQFF.

In this sample, this clonotype turned up a few times. The chain combines TRBV5-1 with TRBJ2-7, with 9 positions matching TRBD1. Trimming took 4 bases from V and 5 from J; bases not matched to a gene: 4. The germline V gene encodes CDR1 SGHRS and CDR2 YFSETQ. The CDR3 consists of 13 residues. The CDR3 sequence is CASSEQGAHEQYF. CDR3 coding DNA: TGCGCCAGCAGCGAACAGGGGGCACACGAGCAGTACTTC.

The chain couples TRBV7-6 to TRBJ2-1; D gene unclear. Germline CDR1 reads SGHVS; CDR2 reads FNYEAQ. V was shortened by 2 bases and J by 1 base, with 12 bases between the two germline ends. The CDR3 runs 16 residues. CDR3 loop: CASSLSINPSYNEQFF. CDR3 in DNA: TGTGCCAGCAGCTTATCGATAAACCCGTCCTACAATGAGCAGTTCTTC.

The chain couples TRBV12-3 or TRBV12-4 to TRBJ2-1, with D unresolved. V was trimmed by 0 bases and J by 9 bases, leaving 3 bases between them. This CDR3 comprises 11 residues. The CDR3 region has the DNA TGTGCCAGCAGTTTAGCGACTGAGCAGTTCTTC. Its translation is CASSLATEQFF.

Ten or more counts support this clonotype. The V gene is TRBV20-1, the J gene TRBJ2-3; 7 bases map to TRBD1. This CDR3 has 19 amino acids. CDR1 and CDR2 (germline): DFQATT, SNEGSKA (reference sequence). J was trimmed by 0 bases and V by 3 bases; bases with no gene match: 18. The CDR3 nucleotides read TGCAGTGCTAGCGGCTTAGTAGGGACAGACACCTCGAGCACAGATACGCAGTATTTT. As protein: CSASGLVGTDTSSTDTQYF.